These 22 T cell receptor beta chains were sequenced from one sample in a study of blood T cell repertoires in COVID-19. The protocol was immunoSEQ multiplex PCR, while the TCRdb copy is restricted to in-frame clones and leaves out a portion. The sample yields more than 300,000 clones, 65% to 90% seen once. The sequenced sample was PBMCs or T cells enriched from blood (not recorded which). These receptors originate from a woman between 18 and 29 years old who had recovered from COVID-19.

The chain has TRBV20-1 and TRBJ2-7; D is uncertain. This CDR3 comprises 11 residues. V lost 3 bases and J lost 1, with 4 bases in between. Germline V lookup: CDR1 DFQATT, CDR2 SNEGSKA (reference sequence). The CDR3: CSARESYEQYF. The CDR3 DNA reads TGCAGTGCTAGGGAGTCCTACGAGCAGTACTTC.

The chain joins TRBV27 to TRBJ1-5, with TRBD1 as a possible D gene (6 bases). Per germline, CDR1 MNHEY and CDR2 SMNVEV (reference sequence). Trimming shortened V by 6 bases and J by 7 bases, and 16 bases separated the two germline ends. The CDR3 consists of 14 residues. In nucleotides, the CDR3 is TGTGCCAGCAGCCAACAGGGTTCTGGACAGCCCCAGCATTTT. Encoded protein: CASSQQGSGQPQHF.

V gene TRBV30 combines with J gene TRBJ1-1; 7 positions agree with TRBD1. The CDR3 consists of 13 residues. The J segment lost 1 base and the V segment lost 5 bases, leaving 4 bases of the junction unmatched. CDR1 and CDR2 (germline): GTSNPN, SVGIG (reference sequence). CDR3 nucleotides: TGTGCCTGGGCGGGACAGCCGAACACTGAAGCTTTCTTT. Translation gives CAWAGQPNTEAFF.

The V gene is TRBV16, the J gene TRBJ1-1; D is unresolved. CDR3 size: 14 residues. The germline V gene encodes CDR1 KGHSY and CDR2 FQNENV. Trimming removed 2 bases at V and 0 bases at J, with 7 bases between. The CDR3 is CASSQGAMNTEAFF. Here the CDR3 DNA reads TGTGCCAGCAGCCAAGGAGCCATGAACACTGAAGCTTTCTTT. The full variable domain, in which reference TRBV16 and TRBJ1-1 provide the parts outside the CDR3, is GEEVAQTPKHLVRGEGQKAKLYCAPIKGHSYVFWYQQVLKNEFKFLISFQNENVFDETGMPKERFSAKCLPNSPCSLEIQATKLEDSAVYFCASSQGAMNTEAFFGQGTRLTVV.

The gene calls are TRBV19 and TRBJ1-6; possibly TRBD1 for D (5 bases). CDR1 LNHDA and CDR2 SQIVND come from the germline V gene (reference sequence). The CDR3 is made up of 18 amino acids. V lost 5 bases and J 0 bases, leaving 17 bases between the germline ends. The CDR3 loop reads CASSQGAAASSYNSPLHF. The CDR3 region has the DNA TGTGCCAGTAGTCAAGGGGCCGCGGCGAGCTCCTATAATTCACCCCTCCACTTT. Variable domain in full (rest from reference TRBV19 and TRBJ1-6): DGGITQSPKYLFRKEGQNVTLSCEQNLNHDAMYWYRQDPGQGLRLIYYSQIVNDFQKGDIAEGYSVSREKKESFPLTVTSAQKNPTAFYLCASSQGAAASSYNSPLHFGNGTRLTVT.

The CDR3 sequence: CASRTRDRLATEAFF. The CDR3 DNA is TGTGCCAGTCGAACCCGGGACAGGCTAGCCACTGAAGCTTTCTTT. The chain combines TRBV19 with TRBJ1-1; 8 bases are a match to TRBD1. The ends lost 8 bases at V and 4 bases at J; junction bases unmatched: 12. Germline CDR1 is LNHDA and CDR2 is SQIVND (reference sequence). This CDR3 comprises 15 residues.

This clone appeared a single time. The chain combines TRBV7-3 with TRBJ2-5; TRBD1 agrees at 11 bases. The ends lost 5 bases at V and 4 bases at J; junction bases unmatched: 15. This CDR3 is built from 18 residues. Germline CDR1 SGHTA, CDR2 FQGTGA. In DNA form, the CDR3 reads TGTGCCAGCAGCCCGATGATGCCCGGGACAGGGGGGCGAGAGACCCAGTACTTC. Translating it yields CASSPMMPGTGGRETQYF.

This sequence joins TRBV5-1 and TRBJ2-5, with 11 bases fitting TRBD2. In germline, CDR1 is SGHRS, CDR2 YFSETQ. J gave up 4 bases and V 0 bases, and 5 bases lay outside the gene matches. The CDR3 is made up of 16 amino acids. The CDR3 DNA sequence: TGCGCCAGCAGCTTGGGCCCTAGCGGGAGGCTAGAGACCCAGTACTTC. Translation: CASSLGPSGRLETQYF.

This chain links TRBV15 with TRBJ1-5, with 7 bases fitting TRBD1. The CDR3 is made up of 15 amino acids. The V segment lost 3 bases and the J segment 0 bases; nucleotides outside the gene matches: 2. CDR1 and CDR2 (germline): LNHNV, YYDKDF (reference sequence). This chain's CDR3 is CATSRDRYSNQPQHF. CDR3 nucleotides: TGTGCCACCAGCAGGGACAGGTATAGCAATCAGCCCCAGCATTTT.

This chain joins TRBV28 and TRBJ1-1, with D hard to call. The CDR3 length is 11 residues. Trimming took 7 bases from V and 1 from J, leaving 4 bases between them. Germline CDR1 is MDHEN and CDR2 is SYDVKM. Here the CDR3 reads CASMANTEAFF. As DNA, the CDR3 is TGTGCCAGCATGGCGAACACTGAAGCTTTCTTT.

This clone was counted a single time. The J gene is TRBJ2-2, the V gene TRBV20-1; 7 nucleotides align to TRBD1. The CDR3 is made up of 16 amino acids. Unmatched junction bases numbered 12, after V lost 3 bases and J lost 5 bases. Germline CDR1 is DFQATT and CDR2 is SNEGSKA (reference sequence). The CDR3 region has the DNA TGCAGTGCTAGTCCCGCCGGGACAGCGGCAACCGGGGAGCTGTTTTTT. Translated: CSASPAGTAATGELFF.

Concerning this clone itself: Germline and junction disagree at one end, which may indicate a read error. The V call is TRBV7-3, the J call TRBJ1-1, with TRBD1 matching over 8 bases. This CDR3 contains 15 residues. Per the germline V gene, CDR1 is SGHTA and CDR2 is FQGTGA. The CDR3 region is CASSLTGGWNTEAFF. The DNA of the CDR3 is TGTGCCAGCAGTTTAACAGGGGGATGGAACACTGAAGCTTTCTTT.

The chain carries TRBV10-2 and TRBJ2-5; the match to TRBD1 covers 9 bases. The CDR3 runs 16 residues. The J segment lost 5 bases and the V segment lost 6 bases, leaving 13 bases of the junction unmatched. Germline V gives CDR1 WSHSY, CDR2 SAAADI. CDR3 residues: CASRAGTGIARETQYF. The DNA for the CDR3 is TGCGCCAGCAGGGCCGGGACAGGGATCGCCAGGGAGACCCAGTACTTC.

CDR3 loop: CSPGENIQYF. CDR3 nucleotide sequence: TGCAGTCCGGGGGAAAACATTCAGTACTTC. J is TRBJ2-4 and V is TRBV20-1, with TRBD2 as a possible D gene (6 bases). This CDR3 comprises 10 residues. CDR1 is DFQATT and CDR2 is SNEGSKA in the germline V gene (reference sequence). V lost 8 bases and J 5 bases, leaving 7 bases between the germline ends.

This chain joins TRBV6-1 and TRBJ1-5; tentatively, D is TRBD1 (5 bases). Germline CDR1 and CDR2: MNHNS and SASEGT. The CDR3 has 16 residues. The V and J ends lost 2 bases and 5 bases respectively, with 16 bases between them. CDR3 DNA sequence: TGTGCCAGCAGTGAACTTCAGGGAAGAGCGCATCAGCCCCAGCATTTT. Amino acids: CASSELQGRAHQPQHF.

The genes are TRBV19 and TRBJ2-4; the D gene is possibly TRBD1 (6 bases). The germline gives CDR1 LNHDA, CDR2 SQIVND (reference sequence). V shed 3 bases and J shed 9 bases, with 15 bases lying between them. CDR3 size: 14 residues. The CDR3 region has the DNA TGTGCCAGTAGTATGACTGGGGGCGCCGGCATTCAGTACTTC. It is translated as CASSMTGGAGIQYF.

CDR3 protein: CASSEALPSGRTDTQYF. The CDR3 DNA reads as TGTGCCAGCAGTGAAGCGCTTCCCAGCGGGCGCACAGATACGCAGTATTTT. The chain uses TRBV6-1 and TRBJ2-3; D perhaps matches TRBD2 (6 bases). The CDR3 loop spans 17 amino acids. V lost 0 bases, J lost 1 base, and 14 bases lay in between. Germline CDR1 reads MNHNS; CDR2 reads SASEGT.

The rearrangement uses TRBV12-3 or TRBV12-4 and TRBJ1-2; D is uncertain. Deletions cut 8 bases from V and 13 bases from J, with 23 bases between. This CDR3 contains 13 residues. In DNA form, the CDR3 reads TGTGCCAGCGCTTTTGGGCCCTCCGGTTGGTTCACCTTC. This codes for CASAFGPSGWFTF.

The chain carries TRBV30 and TRBJ1-2; TRBD1 matches at 7 bases. Germline CDR1 and CDR2: GTSNPN and SVGIG (reference sequence). CDR3 length: 13 residues. V lost 1 base, J lost 8 bases, and 7 bases stayed unmatched. The CDR3 DNA sequence: TGTGCCTGGAGTGCTCGGACAGGTGGCGGCTACACCTTC. Its translation is CAWSARTGGGYTF.

The rearrangement joins TRBV5-4 to TRBJ2-6; 7 bases line up with TRBD1. Germline-derived CDR1 and CDR2 are SGHNT and YYREEE (reference sequence). The CDR3 has 16 residues. Trimming at V came to 1 base and at J to 4 bases, leaving 5 bases not matched to a gene. The CDR3 coding sequence is TGTGCCAGCAGCTTGAACAGGGGATCAGGGGCCAACGTCCTGACTTTC. Protein sequence: CASSLNRGSGANVLTF.

Here the CDR3 reads CASSMRSRNTEAFF. The DNA for the CDR3 is TGTGCCAGTAGTATGAGGTCCCGGAACACTGAAGCTTTCTTT. The chain carries TRBV19 and TRBJ1-1; the D is unclear. Germline CDR1 LNHDA, CDR2 SQIVND (reference sequence). The CDR3 covers 14 residues. Deletions cut 3 bases from V and 1 base from J, with 9 bases between.

V is TRBV30 and J is TRBJ2-5; D unresolved. The germline V gene encodes CDR1 GTSNPN and CDR2 SVGIG (reference sequence). CDR3 length: 13 residues. Trimming cost V 1 base and J 5 bases, with 11 bases left between them. DNA for the CDR3: TGTGCCTGGAGTGCCATGATCAGGGAGACCCAGTACTTC. Protein product: CAWSAMIRETQYF. Combining the CDR3 with reference TRBV30 and TRBJ2-5 gives the whole variable domain SQTIHQWPATLVQPVGSPLSLECTVEGTSNPNLYWYRQAAGRGLQLLFYSVGIGQISSEVPQNLSASRPQDRQFILSSKKLLLSDSGFYLCAWSAMIRETQYFGPGTRLLVL.